A single sample is the source of the 32 T cell receptor delta chains below, sequenced in a study of gamma-delta chains in newborns, infants, children. TCRdb made new clone calls on the reads using CATT. Of roughly 4,700 delta-chain clones listed, approximately 3.9% are singletons. Input material: blood. These TCRs come from a child who was a newborn, infant or young child, either healthy, febrile or measles-vaccinated (not recorded which).

This clone turned up a few times. A much more abundant neighbour one base away suggests this may be a read error. In the same sample, other DNA sequences code for this CDR3. The rearrangement uses TRDV2 and TRDJ3, with 9 bases identical to TRDD3. Germline CDR1 and CDR2: GEAIGNYY and EKD. There are 18 residues in the CDR3. Here the CDR3 DNA reads TGTGCCTGCGACACCGTACTGGGGGACTCCTGGGACACCCGACAGATGTTTTTC. Its protein is CACDTVLGDSWDTRQMFF.

This clone has a handful of counts. TCRdb's protein, taken from a much larger clone, differs from this DNA's translation at residue 11, likely owing to a read error; the protein displayed comes from the DNA. The J gene is TRDJ1, the V gene TRDV1; D possibly corresponds to TRDD3 (5 bases). V lost 1 base to trimming and J lost 0 bases, with 15 bases between them. Germline CDR1 reads TSWWSYY; CDR2 reads QGS. The CDR3 contains 17 residues. DNA for the CDR3: TGTGCTCTTGGGGAACATGCCGGGATCGGGCACACCGATAAACTCATCTTT. Protein product: CALGEHAGIGHTDKLIF.

This clone has just a few counts. A much bigger clone sits one base away, suggesting this may be a read error. Other DNA sequences in this sample translate to the same CDR3. The chain has TRDV3 and TRDJ2, with 9 bases that match TRDD3. This CDR3 comprises 14 residues. Germline values: CDR1 TVYSNPD, CDR2 GDNSRS (reference sequence). CDR3 DNA: TGTGCGCTGGGGGATTCGTCTTTGACCGCACAACTCTTCTTT. Protein product: CALGDSSLTAQLFF. Supplemented by reference TRDV3 and TRDJ2, the full variable domain reads CDKVTQSSPDQTVASGSEVVLLCTYDTVYSNPDLFWYRIRPDYSFQFVFYGDNSRSEGADFTQGRFSVKHILTQKAFHLVISPVRTEDSATYYCALGDSSLTAQLFFGKGTQLIVEP.

This clone was seen a handful of times. This chain links TRDV2 with TRDJ1; tentative D call: TRDD3 (6 bases). Per germline, CDR1 GEAIGNYY and CDR2 EKD. Trimming removed 0 bases at V and 2 bases at J, with 6 bases between. The CDR3 loop spans 13 amino acids. The CDR3 is CACDTWGTDKLIF. CDR3 coding DNA: TGTGCCTGTGACACCTGGGGGACCGATAAACTCATCTTT.

This clone was picked up a small number of times. A much larger clone differs from this one at a single base, so this may be a read error. This CDR3 is also generated by other DNA sequences in the sample. The V gene is TRDV2, the J gene TRDJ3, with TRDD3 matching over 10 bases. V shed 4 bases and J 2 bases; nucleotides not matched to a gene: 10. The CDR3 covers 19 residues. Germline V gives CDR1 GEAIGNYY, CDR2 EKD. The CDR3 region has the DNA TGTGCCTGTGATTGCGTACTGGGGGATCTCCCCTGGGACACCCGACAGATGTTTTTC. Protein product: CACDCVLGDLPWDTRQMFF.

This clone was detected only a few times. The protein TCRdb lists belongs to a much larger clone and differs from this DNA's translation at residue 12, which points to a read error; the protein shown is made from the DNA. This chain links TRDV2 with TRDJ3; 9 bases match TRDD3. The CDR3 spans 20 residues. V lost 3 bases to trimming and J lost 2 bases; unmatched junction nucleotides: 13. CDR1 GEAIGNYY and CDR2 EKD come from the germline V gene. The CDR3 nucleotides are TGTGCCTGTGACCTCACTGGGGGAAGAAATGGCCCCTGGGACACCCGACAGATGTTTTTC. It encodes CACDLTGGRNGPWDTRQMFF.

Note on this clone: A read error likely explains this, since a far larger clone differs by one base. The sample has other DNA sequences that encode this CDR3 too. V and J are TRAV29/DV5 and TRDJ3; 13 bases are a match to TRDD3. The CDR3 has 19 amino acids. After removal of 2 bases from V and 2 bases from J, the junction contained 7 bases not matched to a gene. Germline CDR1 reads NSMFDY; CDR2 reads ISSIKDK. CDR3 protein: CAASAPTGGYAWDTRQMFF. The CDR3 bases are TGTGCAGCAAGTGCGCCTACTGGGGGATACGCCTGGGACACCCGACAGATGTTTTTC.

With respect to this clone: A far larger clone is only one base removed, so a read error is likely. Other DNA sequences in this sample translate to the same CDR3. This sequence joins TRDV1 and TRDJ3; 9 bases are a match to TRDD3. Germline CDR1 is TSWWSYY and CDR2 is QGS. CDR3 length equals 20 residues. CDR3 nucleotide sequence: TGTGCTCTTGGGAATACGGTATGGGGGATAAGCTCCTGGGACACCCGACAGATGTTTTTT. It codes for CALGNTVWGISSWDTRQMFF.

As regards this clone: The protein held in TCRdb is that of a much larger clone and does not match this DNA's translation at residue 15, likely because of a read error; the protein shown is translated from the DNA. J is TRDJ1 and V is TRDV1; 11 bases fit TRDD3. The germline V gene has CDR1 TSWWSYY and CDR2 QGS. The J segment lost 4 bases and the V segment lost 0 bases, leaving 16 bases of the junction unmatched. CDR3 size: 20 residues. CDR3 loop: CALGELRDYWGIRTIDKLIF. In nucleotides, the CDR3 is TGTGCTCTTGGGGAACTGCGGGACTACTGGGGGATAAGGACCATCGATAAACTCATCTTT.

This clone was counted a few times. A far larger clone is one nucleotide away, so this likely arose from a read error. The same CDR3 can be traced to other DNA sequences in this sample. The chain joins TRDV2 to TRDJ3, with 8 positions matching TRDD3. After removal of 7 bases from V and 0 bases from J, the junction contained 13 bases not matched to a gene. Germline V gives CDR1 GEAIGNYY, CDR2 EKD. The CDR3 sequence is 19 residues long. The CDR3 bases are TGTGCCTGCGACGATAAGGGGATACTGAGCTCCTGGGACACCCGACAGATGTTTTTC. Translated, it gives CACDDKGILSSWDTRQMFF.

This clone was observed a few times. The protein held in TCRdb is that of a much larger clone and does not match this DNA's translation at residue 9, likely because of a read error; the protein shown is translated from the DNA. The chain combines TRDV1 with TRDJ2; 7 positions agree with TRDD2. The germline CDR1 and CDR2 sequences are TSWWSYY and QGS. V trimming: 1 base; J trimming: 5 bases; junction bases outside the gene matches: 7. This CDR3 is 16 amino acids long. The DNA of the CDR3 is TGTGCTCTTGGGGAACGCTTCCTAATGGGAACAGCACAACTCTTCTTT. It codes for CALGERFLMGTAQLFF.

This clone was counted a few times. A much more abundant neighbour one base away suggests this may be a read error. This specimen includes other DNA sequences encoding the same CDR3. This chain links TRDV1 with TRDJ1; 8 bases align to TRDD3. CDR3 length: 18 amino acids. Per the germline V gene, CDR1 is TSWWSYY and CDR2 is QGS. The CDR3 DNA sequence: TGTGCTCTTGGGGAACGTATGTGGGGGATTGAAGAAGGAGATAAGCTCATCTTT. It yields the protein CALGERMWGIEEGDKLIF.

In this sample, this clone turned up a few times. TCRdb has a much larger clone's protein, which differs at residue 8 from the translation of this DNA, likely because of a read error; what is shown is the protein translated from the DNA. The chain couples TRDV3 to TRDJ2; 9 nucleotides line up with TRDD2. Germline lookup yields CDR1 TVYSNPD and CDR2 GDNSRS (reference sequence). The CDR3 covers 20 residues. Germline trimming cut 4 bases from V and 0 bases from J; bases unmatched to any gene: 21. The CDR3 nucleotides are TGTGCCTCGACCCCTTCCTACGGGCGACTGGTCCAAGCTTTGACAGCACAACTCTTCTTT. It is translated as CASTPSYGRLVQALTAQLFF.

In this sample, this clone is medium-sized (0.01 to 0.1%). Other DNA sequences of this sample code for an identical CDR3. V is TRDV1 and J is TRDJ3; 11 positions agree with TRDD3. Trimming cost V 4 bases and J 0 bases; bases outside gene matches: 8. The CDR3 is 20 amino acids. Per germline, CDR1 TSWWSYY and CDR2 QGS. The CDR3 region has the DNA TGTGCTCTTGGGGCCTCTGTGGGGGATACGTTCTCCTGGGACACCCGACAGATGTTTTTC. Its translation is CALGASVGDTFSWDTRQMFF.

This clone is labeled as medium-sized. Other DNA sequences in the sample encode the same CDR3. J is TRDJ1 and V is TRDV1, with TRDD3 matching over 13 bases. The CDR3 has 26 amino acids. Germline V gene sequence: CDR1 TSWWSYY, CDR2 QGS. The V and J ends lost 9 bases and 2 bases, in that order; junction bases with no gene match: 39. Here the CDR3 DNA reads TGTGCTCTGCCCGGCCTCCCCGCGTCACTGGGGGATACGCGATCGATCGCGTGGGGAAGGACCGATAAACTCATCTTT. The encoded protein is CALPGLPASLGDTRSIAWGRTDKLIF.

This clone was observed a few times. One base separates it from a far larger clone, so it is likely a read error. This specimen includes other DNA sequences encoding the same CDR3. V usage is TRDV2 and J usage is TRDJ3, with 7 bases lining up with TRDD3. The CDR3 is 19 residues long. Germline V lookup: CDR1 GEAIGNYY, CDR2 EKD. In DNA form, the CDR3 reads TGTGCCTGTGACCGTCGGGGGATCCCCCCACCCTGGGACACTCGACAGATGTTTTTC. This gives the protein CACDRRGIPPPWDTRQMFF.

Note on this clone: It differs at one base from a far larger clone, so likely a read error. V and J are TRDV1 and TRDJ1; 13 nucleotides align to TRDD3. Germline assignment: CDR1 TSWWSYY and CDR2 QGS. CDR3 size: 26 residues. Germline trimming cut 9 bases from V and 4 bases from J; bases unmatched to any gene: 41. The CDR3 spells CALPGLPASLGDTRSIAWGRSDKLIF. DNA for the CDR3: TGTGCTCTGCCCGGCCTCCCCGCGTCACTGGGGGATACGCGATCGATCGCGTGGGGAAGGAGCGATAAACTCATCTTT.

To note about this clone: A far larger clone is one nucleotide away, so this likely arose from a read error. Other DNA sequences in the same sample also yield this CDR3. CDR3 sequence (DNA): TGTGCCCCCCTTCCTTACACTGATAAACTCATCTTT. Amino acids: CAPLPYTDKLIF. J is TRDJ1 and V is TRDV3; 7 nucleotides match TRDD2. The CDR3 contains 12 residues. Germline V gene data show CDR1 as TVYSNPD and CDR2 as GDNSRS (reference sequence).

To note about this clone: TCRdb shows a much larger clone's protein in place of this DNA's translation, and the two differ at residue 17, likely through a read error; the protein shown is translated from the DNA. The V call is TRDV2, the J call TRDJ3; 9 positions match TRDD3. Germline CDR1 GEAIGNYY, CDR2 EKD. The CDR3 loop spans 19 amino acids. The CDR3 protein is CACDTGDTRSSWDTRQIFF. The CDR3 nucleotides read TGTGCCTGTGACACCGGGGATACGAGGAGCTCCTGGGACACCCGACAGATTTTTTTC.

Concerning this clone: A read error is likely here: a far larger clone is one base away. Different DNA sequences within this sample yield the same CDR3. The J gene is TRDJ1, the V gene TRDV2; 12 bases agree with TRDD3. Germline V CDR1 and CDR2: GEAIGNYY, EKD. This CDR3 has 16 amino acids. CDR3 sequence reads: CACDPITGGYTDKLIF. DNA of the CDR3: TGTGCCTGTGACCCGATAACTGGGGGATACACCGATAAACTCATATTT.

The sample holds a few counts of this clone. TCRdb has a much larger clone's protein, which differs at residue 3 from the translation of this DNA, likely because of a read error; what is shown is the protein translated from the DNA. V usage is TRDV2 and J usage is TRDJ3, with 8 bases fitting TRDD3. This CDR3 contains 19 residues. Per the germline V gene, CDR1 is GEAIGNYY and CDR2 is EKD. In DNA form, the CDR3 reads TGTGCCCGTGACACCGGGGAAGGGGGATACTCCTGGGACACCCGACAGATGTTTTTC. It is translated as CARDTGEGGYSWDTRQMFF.

This clone was seen a handful of times. The TCRdb protein comes from a much larger clone and disagrees with this DNA's translation at residue 4, likely due to a read error; the protein given here is derived from the DNA. J is TRDJ3 and V is TRDV2; 12 bases are a match to TRDD3. Germline V gene sequence: CDR1 GEAIGNYY, CDR2 EKD. This CDR3 contains 17 residues. With V trimmed by 5 bases and J by 6 bases, 7 bases remained unmatched. This CDR3 reads CACGKILGDTDTRQMFF. The CDR3 DNA reads TGTGCCTGTGGCAAAATACTGGGGGATACGGACACCCGACAGATGTTTTTC.

This clone was detected a few times. A clone one base away is much larger, so this may be a read error. The same CDR3 is also encoded by other DNA sequences in this sample. CDR3 in DNA: TGTGCTCTTGGGGAACTCCCCTACTGGGCGTTAGGAAGGTTGGCAGCACAACTCTTCTTT. This sequence encodes CALGELPYWALGRLAAQLFF. The J gene is TRDJ2, the V gene TRDV1; the D gene is possibly TRDD3 (6 bases). Trimming removed 0 bases at V and 6 bases at J, with 26 bases between. Germline V lookup: CDR1 TSWWSYY, CDR2 QGS. The CDR3 has 20 amino acids.

Notes on this clone: A much larger clone is a single base away; this may be a read error. The same CDR3 is also encoded by other DNA sequences in this sample. The chain couples TRDV3 to TRDJ3, with D tentatively TRDD3 (9 bases). Trimming cost V 5 bases and J 0 bases, with 29 bases left between them. CDR1 TVYSNPD and CDR2 GDNSRS come from the germline V gene (reference sequence). The CDR3 covers 21 residues. The CDR3 loop is CALCLPNWGRRSSWDTRQMFF. As DNA, the CDR3 is TGTGCCCTATGCCTTCCTAACTGGGGGAGAAGAAGCTCCTGGGACACCCGACAGATGTTTTTC.

Concerning this clone itself: With only one base between it and a far larger clone, this is likely a read error. The chain is built from TRDV2 and TRDJ3; 7 bases line up with TRDD3. Germline CDR1 GEAIGNYY, CDR2 EKD. CDR3 length: 19 residues. After removal of 3 bases from V and 2 bases from J, the junction contained 12 bases not matched to a gene. This CDR3 reads CACDRRGITPPWDTRQMFF. For the CDR3, the DNA is TGTGCCTGTGACCGTCGGGGGATCACCCCACCCTGGGACACCCGACAGATGTTTTTC.

This clone occurred a few times. A far larger clone is one base from this, pointing to a likely read error. V usage is TRAV29/DV5 and J usage is TRDJ3; 11 positions agree with TRDD3. Germline-derived CDR1 and CDR2 are NSMFDY and ISSIKDK. This CDR3 comprises 18 residues. The chain's CDR3 is CAASVLGDSSWDTRQVFF. As DNA, the CDR3 is TGTGCAGCATCCGTACTGGGGGATAGCTCCTGGGACACCCGACAGGTGTTTTTC.

On this clone: A much larger clone is a single base away; this may be a read error. V usage is TRDV3 and J usage is TRDJ1; 7 nucleotides match TRDD2. The V gene's germline CDR1 is TVYSNPD and CDR2 GDNSRS (reference sequence). This CDR3 has 12 amino acids. CDR3 region: CAPLPYTDNLIF. In DNA, the CDR3 is TGTGCCCCCCTTCCTTACACCGATAACCTCATCTTT.

Only a few counts were recorded for this clone. Translating this DNA gives a protein that differs at residue 3 from the TCRdb one, which belongs to a much larger clone; a read error is likely, and the protein shown is this translation. J is TRDJ3 and V is TRDV2, with 13 bases fitting TRDD3. Germline V lookup: CDR1 GEAIGNYY, CDR2 EKD. The CDR3 contains 20 residues. Here the CDR3 DNA reads TGTGCCAGTGACTTCTTACTGGGGGATACGCGCTCCTGGGACACCCGACAGATGTTTTTC. Its translation is CASDFLLGDTRSWDTRQMFF.

By sample fraction, this clone is large. Other nucleotide sequences in the sample specify the same CDR3. The chain has TRDV1 and TRDJ2; 8 positions agree with TRDD3. The CDR3 spans 20 residues. Trimming at V came to 5 bases and at J to 4 bases, leaving 21 bases not matched to a gene. Looked up from germline, CDR1 is TSWWSYY and CDR2 is QGS. This CDR3 is CALGTDGGSNVLGATAQLFF. In DNA, the CDR3 is TGTGCTCTTGGGACAGACGGGGGCTCAAACGTACTGGGGGCGACAGCACAACTCTTCTTT.

A word on this clone: The protein TCRdb lists belongs to a much larger clone and differs from this DNA's translation at residue 5, which points to a read error; the protein shown is made from the DNA. The chain combines TRDV2 with TRDJ1; 10 bases agree with TRDD3. V was pared by 3 bases and J by 2 bases, with 20 bases of the junction left unmatched. Per the germline V gene, CDR1 is GEAIGNYY and CDR2 is EKD. This CDR3 has 20 residues. The CDR3: CACDAVHLFSVLGDTDKLIF. For the CDR3, the DNA is TGTGCCTGTGACGCCGTACACTTGTTTTCCGTACTGGGGGATACCGATAAACTCATCTTT.

This clone is large in the sample. V and J are TRDV2 and TRDJ3; TRDD3 matches at 8 bases. The CDR3 loop spans 18 amino acids. The junction had 4 bases not matched to a gene; V was cut back by 1 base and J by 0 bases. Germline V gene data show CDR1 as GEAIGNYY and CDR2 as EKD. In DNA form, the CDR3 reads TGTGCCTGTGACACACTGGGGGCAAGCTCCTGGGACACCCGACAGATGTTTTTC. As protein: CACDTLGASSWDTRQMFF.

In its sample, this clone is large. Other DNA sequences in this specimen translate into the identical CDR3. V usage is TRDV2 and J usage is TRDJ1; the match to TRDD3 covers 8 bases. The germline CDR1 and CDR2 sequences are GEAIGNYY and EKD. V shed 0 bases, J shed 0 bases, and the junction held 14 bases outside the gene matches. The CDR3 totals 19 residues. CDR3 region: CACDTVLGASDLYTDKLIF. The CDR3 bases are TGTGCCTGTGACACCGTACTGGGGGCGTCTGACCTCTACACCGATAAACTCATCTTT.